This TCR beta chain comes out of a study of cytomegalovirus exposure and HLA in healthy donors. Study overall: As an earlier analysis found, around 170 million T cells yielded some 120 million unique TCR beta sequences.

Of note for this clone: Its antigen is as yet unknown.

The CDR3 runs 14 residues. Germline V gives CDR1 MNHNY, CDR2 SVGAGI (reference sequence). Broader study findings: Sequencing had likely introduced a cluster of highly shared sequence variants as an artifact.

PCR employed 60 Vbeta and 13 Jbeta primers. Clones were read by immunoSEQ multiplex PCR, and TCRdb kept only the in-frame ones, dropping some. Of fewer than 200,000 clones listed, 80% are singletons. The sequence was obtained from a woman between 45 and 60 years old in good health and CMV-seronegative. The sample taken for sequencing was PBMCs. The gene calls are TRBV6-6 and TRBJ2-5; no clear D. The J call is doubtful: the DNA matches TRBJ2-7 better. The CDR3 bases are TGTGCCAGCAGACCCCCTTTGAGCTCCTACGAGCAGTACTTC. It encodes CASRPPLSSYEQYF.